Below are 11 T cell receptor beta chains sequenced from a single sample in a study of beta chain features in type 1 diabetes. As every portion of the isolated RNA was reverse transcribed, the sequencing read expressed TCRB transcripts. Method: immunoSEQ multiplex PCR; TCRdb's copy keeps in-frame clones and lacks some. The table shows hundreds of thousands of clones, with around 12% occurring only once. The sample was naive CD4+ T cells from blood. Source of these receptors: a man younger than 30 in good health.

This clone has a handful of counts. The chain couples TRBV18 to TRBJ1-2; D perhaps matches TRBD1 (6 bases). The CDR3 loop spans 15 amino acids. Trimming removed 0 bases at V and 5 bases at J, with 13 bases between. Per germline, CDR1 KGHSH and CDR2 LQKENI. The CDR3 is CASSPPVGAKYGYTF. The CDR3 bases are TGTGCCAGCTCACCACCGGTGGGGGCAAAATATGGCTACACCTTC. Combining the CDR3 with reference TRBV18 and TRBJ1-2 gives the whole variable domain NAGVMQNPRHLVRRRGQEARLRCSPMKGHSHVYWYRQLPEEGLKFMVYLQKENIIDESGMPKERFSAEFPKEGPSILRIQQVVRGDSAAYFCASSPPVGAKYGYTFGSGTRLTVV.

This clone has a handful of counts. The genes are TRBV2 and TRBJ2-2; 12 bases match TRBD2. The V and J ends lost 5 bases and 8 bases, in that order; junction bases with no gene match: 6. The CDR3 is made up of 15 amino acids. Germline V CDR1 and CDR2: SNHLY, FYNNEI. Here the CDR3 reads CASSRTSGIDGELFF. The CDR3 region has the DNA TGTGCCAGCAGTCGGACTAGCGGGATAGATGGGGAGCTGTTTTTT.

The J gene is TRBJ1-1, the V gene TRBV19, with TRBD1 identical over 7 bases. Per the germline V gene, CDR1 is LNHDA and CDR2 is SQIVND (reference sequence). This CDR3 is built from 14 residues. The V and J ends lost 6 bases and 1 base, in that order; junction bases with no gene match: 5. For the CDR3, the DNA is TGTGCCAGTAGCGGACAGGCCTGGAACACTGAAGCTTTCTTT. The encoded protein is CASSGQAWNTEAFF.

In its sample, this clone was seen a few times. The chain couples TRBV28 to TRBJ2-1; the match to TRBD2 covers 14 bases. This CDR3 contains 16 residues. The J segment lost 3 bases and the V segment lost 8 bases, leaving 6 bases of the junction unmatched. Per germline, CDR1 MDHEN and CDR2 SYDVKM. CDR3 DNA: TGTGCCAGCTGGACTAGCGGGGGGCTTCTCTACAATGAGCAGTTCTTC. Translated: CASWTSGGLLYNEQFF.

A few counts support this clone. The chain links TRBV4-3 to TRBJ2-7; D is perhaps TRBD1 (6 bases). The CDR3 contains 15 residues. The germline CDR1 and CDR2 sequences are LGHNA and YSLEER. Trimming took 0 bases from V and 3 from J, leaving 12 bases between them. In DNA, the CDR3 is TGCGCCAGCAGCCAAGAGGGGGCAAGGGGCTACGAGCAGTACTTC. Translating it yields CASSQEGARGYEQYF.

This clone was counted between two and nine times. The chain employs TRBV28 and TRBJ2-5, with D unresolved. Trimming left V 6 bases short and J 4 bases short, with 12 bases between. This CDR3 region has 13 residues. The germline CDR1 and CDR2 sequences are MDHEN and SYDVKM. The chain's CDR3 is CASRRTSGETQYF. The DNA for the CDR3 is TGTGCCAGCAGGAGAACATCGGGAGAGACCCAGTACTTC.

This clone came up a few times. The chain uses TRBV11-1 and TRBJ2-1; TRBD2 is a possible D gene (6 bases). CDR3 length equals 14 residues. Trimming removed 4 bases at V and 13 bases at J, with 20 bases between. The V gene's germline CDR1 is SGHAT and CDR2 FQDESV (reference sequence). CDR3 nucleotides: TGTGCCAGCAGCTCCCACGGTGGGGGGACTCTTCAGTTCTTC. This gives the protein CASSSHGGGTLQFF.

The V and J genes are TRBV6-5 and TRBJ1-2; 7 bases align to TRBD1. Germline V lookup: CDR1 MNHEY, CDR2 SVGAGI. This CDR3 is built from 15 residues. V trimming: 0 bases; J trimming: 8 bases; junction bases outside the gene matches: 9. For the CDR3, the DNA is TGTGCCAGCAGTTACTCGACCTCAGGGGGAGGAGGCTACACCTTC. This encodes CASSYSTSGGGGYTF.

The sample holds a few counts of this clone. This chain joins TRBV6-6 and TRBJ2-7, with TRBD1 matching over 11 bases. V was pared by 6 bases and J by 2 bases, with 6 bases of the junction left unmatched. The CDR3 totals 15 residues. CDR1 MNHNY and CDR2 SVGAGI come from the germline V gene (reference sequence). In DNA, the CDR3 is TGTGCCAGCAGGCGGGACAGGGGGTCCACCTACGAGCAGTACTTC. It yields the protein CASRRDRGSTYEQYF.

The chain links TRBV7-9 to TRBJ1-4; TRBD1 might be the D (6 bases). The CDR3 totals 19 residues. Germline V gene lookup returns CDR1 SEHNR and CDR2 FQNEAQ (reference sequence). Trimming cost V 5 bases and J 2 bases, with 24 bases left between them. The CDR3 DNA sequence: TGTGCCAGCAGCCACGTCGTTAGGGGGTTGGCGATGACTAATGAAAAACTGTTTTTT. Its protein product is CASSHVVRGLAMTNEKLFF.

This clone appeared a few times. The rearrangement joins TRBV5-1 to TRBJ2-3, with D tentatively TRBD2 (6 bases). The V end lost 3 bases, the J end lost 1 base, and 12 bases lay between the germline ends. The germline gives CDR1 SGHRS, CDR2 YFSETQ. The CDR3 is 15 amino acids. The DNA for the CDR3 is TGCGCCAGCAGCTACGGGGGAGTGGGCACAGATACGCAGTATTTT. Protein: CASSYGGVGTDTQYF. Full variable domain (remainder filled in from reference TRBV5-1 and TRBJ2-3): KAGVTQTPRYLIKTRGQQVTLSCSPISGHRSVSWYQQTPGQGLQFLFEYFSETQRNKGNFPGRFSGRQFSNSRSEMNVSTLELGDSALYLCASSYGGVGTDTQYFGPGTRLTVL.